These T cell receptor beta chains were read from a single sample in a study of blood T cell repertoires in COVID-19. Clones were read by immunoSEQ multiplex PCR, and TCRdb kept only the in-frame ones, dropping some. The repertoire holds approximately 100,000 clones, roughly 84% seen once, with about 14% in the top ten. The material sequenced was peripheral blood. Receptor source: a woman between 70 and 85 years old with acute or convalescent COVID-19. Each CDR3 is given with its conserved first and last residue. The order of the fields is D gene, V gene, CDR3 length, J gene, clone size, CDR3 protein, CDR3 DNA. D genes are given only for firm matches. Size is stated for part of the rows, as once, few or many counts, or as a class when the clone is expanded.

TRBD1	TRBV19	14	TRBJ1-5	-	CASSGVGGSQPQHF	TGTGCCAGTAGTGGGGTAGGGGGCAGCCAGCCCCAGCATTTT
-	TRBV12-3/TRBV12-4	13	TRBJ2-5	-	CASRDGHGETQYF	TGTGCCAGCAGGGACGGACACGGAGAGACCCAGTACTTC
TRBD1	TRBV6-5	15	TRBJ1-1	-	CASSSSGTGNTEAFF	TGTGCCAGCAGTTCATCCGGGACAGGGAACACTGAAGCTTTCTTT
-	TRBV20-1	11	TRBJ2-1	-	CSAFLGREQFF	TGCAGTGCCTTCCTGGGCCGTGAGCAGTTCTTC
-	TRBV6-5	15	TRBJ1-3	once	CASSYPTGSGNTIYF	TGTGCCAGCAGTTACCCGACAGGCTCTGGAAACACCATATATTTT
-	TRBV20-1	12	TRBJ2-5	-	CSASPREETQYF	TGCAGTGCTAGTCCCAGGGAAGAGACCCAGTACTTC
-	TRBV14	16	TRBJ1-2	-	CASSQEVRGMVYGYTF	TGTGCCAGCAGCCAAGAAGTTAGGGGCATGGTCTATGGCTACACCTTC
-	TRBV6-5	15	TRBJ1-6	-	CASSYREEGSSPLHF	TGTGCCAGCAGTTACCGCGAGGAAGGCAGTTCACCCCTCCACTTT
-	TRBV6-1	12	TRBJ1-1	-	CASSEAWNRELF	TGTGCCAGCAGTGAAGCCTGGAACAGGGAGTTATTT
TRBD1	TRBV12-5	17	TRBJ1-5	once	CASGLSQGAPSNQPQHF	TGTGCTAGTGGTTTGTCACAGGGGGCGCCTAGCAATCAGCCCCAGCATTTT
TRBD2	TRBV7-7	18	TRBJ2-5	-	CASSSRLAGLIEGETQYF	TGTGCCAGCAGCTCTCGACTAGCGGGGTTGATCGAGGGGGAGACCCAGTACTTC
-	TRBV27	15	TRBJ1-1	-	CASSSFSSGELEAFF	TGTGCCAGCAGTTCTTTCTCGTCAGGGGAACTTGAAGCTTTCTTT
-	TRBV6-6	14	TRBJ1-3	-	CASSLPGSGNTIYF	TGTGCCAGCAGTTTACCAGGCTCTGGAAACACCATATATTTT
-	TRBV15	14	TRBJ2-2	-	CATSRDRGPGELFF	TGTGCCACCAGCAGAGATCGAGGGCCCGGGGAGCTGTTTTTT
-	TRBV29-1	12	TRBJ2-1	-	CSVLRGWGEQFF	TGCAGCGTTTTAAGGGGTTGGGGTGAGCAGTTCTTC
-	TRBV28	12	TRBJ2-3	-	CASSLLRDTQYF	TGTGCCAGCAGTTTACTCAGGGATACGCAGTATTTT
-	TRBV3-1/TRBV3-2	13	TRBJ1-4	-	CASSQEFLSGLFF	TGTGCCAGCAGCCAAGAATTTCTATCGGGACTGTTTTTT
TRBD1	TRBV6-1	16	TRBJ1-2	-	CASSEAPTGGYYGYTF	TGTGCCAGCAGTGAAGCTCCGACAGGGGGATACTATGGCTACACCTTC
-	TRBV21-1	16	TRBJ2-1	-	CASSEPIQGSYNEQFF	TGTGCCAGCAGCGAGCCGATACAGGGATCCTACAATGAGCAGTTCTTC
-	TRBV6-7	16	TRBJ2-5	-	CASSREIGIRGETQYF	TGTGCCAGCAGCCGCGAGATTGGGATTAGAGGGGAGACCCAGTACTTC
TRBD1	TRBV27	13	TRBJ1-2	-	CASSLGQGRPYTF	TGTGCCAGCAGCCTTGGACAGGGGCGTCCCTACACCTTC
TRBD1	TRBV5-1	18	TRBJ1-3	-	CASSPRTRQGLSGNTIYF	TGCGCCAGCAGCCCCAGAACCCGACAGGGCCTCTCTGGAAACACCATATATTTT